One and the same sample provided the 4 T cell receptor beta chains below, sequenced in a study of T-cell memory formation after mild COVID-19. TCRdb fed the 5' RACE reads into MiXCR, producing one record per CDR3 protein. The table includes hundreds of thousands of distinct CDR3 sequences, more than 15% detected once. The specimen was PBMCs or a T cell subset sorted from them (not recorded which). These receptors were obtained from a man aged 18 to 35 who had mild COVID-19 (a few samples of this study predate the infection). Cell type and time point are not known.

The sample holds a few counts of this clonotype. The chain links TRBV7-9 to TRBJ2-1; 11 nucleotides line up with TRBD1. Germline values: CDR1 SEHNR, CDR2 FQNEAQ (reference sequence). Trimming took 6 bases from V and 4 from J; bases not matched to a gene: 5. The CDR3 runs 15 residues. The CDR3: CASSRDRGAYNEQFF. CDR3 bases: TGTGCCAGCAGTAGGGACAGGGGGGCGTACAATGAGCAGTTCTTC.

The J gene is TRBJ1-2, the V gene TRBV18; TRBD1 matches at 8 bases. In germline, CDR1 is KGHSH, CDR2 LQKENI. After removal of 2 bases from V and 4 bases from J, the junction contained 3 bases not matched to a gene. The CDR3 contains 14 residues. CDR3 DNA sequence: TGTGCCAGCTCACCAGGGACAGGAATCTATGGCTACACCTTC. Amino acids: CASSPGTGIYGYTF.

The chain recombines TRBV5-1 with TRBJ2-1; 13 nucleotides match TRBD2. The CDR3 covers 19 residues. Germline V gene sequence: CDR1 SGHRS, CDR2 YFSETQ. V shed 4 bases and J 1 base; nucleotides not matched to a gene: 11. CDR3: CASSDDELAGGLSYNEQFF. The DNA of the CDR3 is TGCGCCAGCAGCGACGACGAACTAGCGGGGGGGCTTTCCTACAATGAGCAGTTCTTC.

The V and J genes are TRBV4-1 and TRBJ2-7; 8 positions agree with TRBD1. The CDR3 runs to 13 residues. Trimming took 4 bases from V and 7 from J; bases not matched to a gene: 6. CDR1 is MGHRA and CDR2 is YSYEKL in the germline V gene. CDR3 loop: CASSRDRGWEQYV. CDR3 DNA sequence: TGCGCCAGCAGCCGCGACAGGGGTTGGGAGCAGTACGTC.